This T cell receptor (beta chain) came from a study of T cell responses to AZD1222 COVID-19 vaccine. General study results and limits: There were repertoire samples only from the period after the peak T cell response.

In the case of this clone: Its antigen remains unidentified.

Data came from immunoSEQ multiplex PCR; TCRdb stores just in-frame clones and leaves some out. Among roughly 180,000 clones listed, roughly nine tenths were seen once. The sample in question was peripheral blood, obtained on day 0 of AZD1222 vaccination. This TCR was sampled from an adult in good health.

CDR3 coding DNA: TGTGCCAGTAGTATAATGGGCGGTGGTAGGAACACTGAAGCTTTCTTT. This codes for CASSIMGGGRNTEAFF. This sequence joins TRBV19 and TRBJ1-1; D remains unclear. CDR3 size: 16 residues. V was cut by 2 bases and J by 1 base, with 14 bases left in between. CDR1 is LNHDA, CDR2 SQIVND, per germline (reference sequence). Variable domain in full (rest from reference TRBV19 and TRBJ1-1): DGGITQSPKYLFRKEGQNVTLSCEQNLNHDAMYWYRQDPGQGLRLIYYSQIVNDFQKGDIAEGYSVSREKKESFPLTVTSAQKNPTAFYLCASSIMGGGRNTEAFFGQGTRLTVV.